The clone carrying this TCR beta chain was picked up many times. This CDR3 has 14 residues. V trimming: 2 bases; J trimming: 2 bases; junction bases outside the gene matches: 2. The sample comes from a study of human T cells and chemical hapten exposure. TCRdb used MiXCR to reprocess the RACE reads, holding one entry per CDR3 protein. Among 100,000 or so distinct CDR3 sequences listed, 8% to 13% were seen once. The time point here: patch test 1, 2 weeks after DPC sensitization. Treatment meaning: therapeutic diphenylcyclopropenone sensitization with weekly scalp DPC. The sequencing used whole blood, collected in connection with sensitization to the hapten diphenylcyclopropenone (DPC). The sequence derives from a woman aged 35 to 49 with alopecia areata. Some clones in this sample may be carry-over from other donors' samples. This chain uses TRBV12-3 or TRBV12-4 with TRBJ1-1; 7 bases are a match to TRBD1. The CDR3 region is CASSLTGDNTEAFF. The CDR3 DNA sequence: TGTGCCAGCAGTTTAACAGGGGATAACACTGAAGCTTTCTTT.